This TCR beta chain comes out of a study of shared clonotypes between healthy human individuals. The study, taken as a whole, reports: The represented genetic and exposure-history diversity was limited by the small number of donors.

In regard to this clone: The antigen is unknown.

CDR1 is SNHLY and CDR2 is FYNNEI in the germline V gene. V lost 6 bases and J lost 3; bases outside the gene matches: 4. The CDR3 spans 15 residues. Measured with immunoSEQ multiplex PCR; TCRdb has only the in-frame clones, and not every one. In the table there are 2 million to 2.5 million clones, 85% to 95% of which are singletons. This rearrangement joins TRBV2 to TRBJ2-2, with 10 positions matching TRBD2. Sequenced sample: naive CD4+ T cells from PBMCs. Subset given: CD45RA+ positively selected. The sequence was collected from a man between 18 and 35 years old in good health. Some clones in this sample may be carry-over from other donors' samples. In DNA, the CDR3 is TGTGCCAGCAGGAAGCGGGAGGGCCACACCGGGGAGCTGTTTTTT. The encoded protein is CASRKREGHTGELFF.